One sample yielded the 30 T cell receptor beta chains listed below, sequenced in a study of Graves' ophthalmopathy and Graves' hyperthyroidism. RNA transcripts served as template for amplifying TCR beta CDR3 sequences. RT-PCR in the first round used HTBI primers; a second-round multiplex PCR followed. TCRdb reprocessed the multiplex PCR reads via MiXCR and lists one record per CDR3 protein. The data contain roughly 500,000 distinct CDR3 sequences, over 13% of them seen just once; the ten biggest clones take up over 7.5%. The sequenced sample was blood. The receptors derive from a woman aged 30 to 39 with Graves' ophthalmopathy.

This clonotype was counted a few times. J is TRBJ1-2 and V is TRBV14; the D gene is possibly TRBD1 (6 bases). V lost 2 bases, J lost 3 bases, and 16 bases lay in between. There are 16 residues in the CDR3. The germline gives CDR1 SGHDN, CDR2 FVKESK. CDR3 amino acids: CASSQRPVGGDYGYTF. The CDR3, as DNA: TGTGCCAGCAGCCAAAGGCCCGTGGGGGGCGACTATGGCTACACCTTC. Drawing the rest from reference TRBV14 and TRBJ1-2, the complete variable domain is EAGVTQFPSHSVIEKGQTVTLRCDPISGHDNLYWYRRVMGKEIKFLLHFVKESKQDESGMPNNRFLAERTGGTYSTLKVQPAELEDSGVYFCASSQRPVGGDYGYTFGSGTRLTVV.

This clonotype was picked up many times. At one end, the junction sequence differs from germline, possibly due to a read error. The chain joins TRBV20-1 to TRBJ2-4; 7 bases are shared with TRBD1. This CDR3 is built from 14 residues. Germline V gene data show CDR1 as DFQATT and CDR2 as SNEGSKA (reference sequence). CDR3 protein: CSARDTGAKNIKYF. CDR3 sequence (DNA): TGCAGTGCTAGAGATACAGGGGCCAAAAACATTAAGTACTTC.

This clonotype was counted ten times or more. V gene TRBV24-1 combines with J gene TRBJ2-5; TRBD2 matches 7 bases. CDR3 size: 17 residues. The V segment lost 7 bases and the J segment 5 bases; nucleotides outside the gene matches: 18. The germline V gene encodes CDR1 KGHDR and CDR2 SFDVKD. The CDR3 coding sequence is TGTGCCACCAGGAGGGAACTAACTAGCGCGCCTGGGGAGACCCAGTACTTC. This sequence encodes CATRRELTSAPGETQYF.

The chain carries TRBV4-1 and TRBJ1-2; D not certain. Trimming removed 4 bases at V and 6 bases at J, with 15 bases between. Germline assignment: CDR1 MGHRA and CDR2 YSYEKL. This CDR3 has 14 amino acids. CDR3 residues: CASSRVSTRDGYTF. The CDR3 DNA follows: TGCGCCAGCAGCCGAGTCTCGACCCGGGATGGCTACACCTTC.

This clonotype appeared many times. V and J are TRBV29-1 and TRBJ1-1; D call uncertain. The germline V gene encodes CDR1 SQVTM and CDR2 ANQGSEA. CDR3 length: 12 amino acids. V dropped 6 bases and J dropped 1 base, with 9 bases sitting between them. CDR3 sequence: CSVRRWNTEAFF. The CDR3 bases are TGCAGCGTCCGCCGGTGGAACACTGAAGCTTTCTTT.

This clonotype has ten or more counts. V gene TRBV6-5 combines with J gene TRBJ1-5; D ambiguous. Germline V gene sequence: CDR1 MNHEY, CDR2 SVGAGI. This CDR3 contains 11 residues. V lost 4 bases and J 4 bases, leaving 2 bases between the germline ends. The CDR3 nucleotides read TGTGCCAGCAGTTCAAATCAGCCCCAGCATTTT. Its protein is CASSSNQPQHF.

The genes are TRBV24-1 and TRBJ1-1; 8 positions agree with TRBD1. The germline V gene encodes CDR1 KGHDR and CDR2 SFDVKD. This CDR3 contains 19 residues. Germline trimming cut 4 bases from V and 6 bases from J; bases unmatched to any gene: 21. The CDR3 sequence: CATSDPPRQGPHNRSEAFF. CDR3 bases: TGTGCCACCAGTGACCCGCCTAGACAGGGGCCTCATAACCGCTCTGAAGCTTTCTTT.

This clonotype appeared many times. A read error is possible here, since a much larger clone lies one base away. This sequence joins TRBV6-1 and TRBJ1-6, with D possibly TRBD1 on 6 matching bases. Germline V lookup: CDR1 MNHNS, CDR2 SASEGT. The CDR3 runs to 13 residues. Trimming removed 5 bases from V and 9 bases from J, with 11 bases in between. The CDR3 reads CASSKGEGSPLHF. In DNA form, the CDR3 reads TGTGCCAGCAGTAAGGGGGAGGGTTCACCCCTCCACTTT.

This clonotype was counted only a few times. This may be a read error, as it is one base from a much larger clone. The chain uses TRBV7-8 and TRBJ2-4; D not certain. The CDR3 is 13 amino acids. Germline CDR1 reads SGHVS; CDR2 reads FQNEAQ. The CDR3 DNA follows: TGTGACAGCAGCTACGTAGGCAAAAACATTCAGTACTTC. It is translated as CDSSYVGKNIQYF.

This clonotype was seen many times. V is TRBV20-1 and J is TRBJ2-7; 8 bases fit TRBD1. J gave up 2 bases and V 7 bases, and 7 bases lay outside the gene matches. This CDR3 has 13 residues. Germline V gene lookup returns CDR1 DFQATT and CDR2 SNEGSKA (reference sequence). The CDR3 protein is CSVNQGAAYEQYF. In nucleotides, the CDR3 is TGCAGTGTCAACCAGGGGGCGGCCTACGAGCAGTACTTC.

This clonotype was counted many times. A junction boundary mismatches the germline segment, possibly from a read error. This sequence joins TRBV7-9 and TRBJ1-3; maybe TRBD1 (5 bases). The length of the CDR3 is 17 residues. From germline, CDR1 is SEHNR and CDR2 FQNEAQ (reference sequence). CDR3 residues: CAGSAVVTAHSGNTIYF. CDR3 in DNA: TGTGCCGGCAGCGCGGTAGTGACAGCCCACTCTGGAAACACCATATATTTT.

This clonotype was seen repeatedly, ten times or more. The junction departs from the called germline gene at one end, perhaps through a read error. This chain uses TRBV5-4 with TRBJ2-7, with TRBD1 identical over 7 bases. Germline CDR1 is SGHNT and CDR2 is YYREEE (reference sequence). This CDR3 has 14 amino acids. As DNA, the CDR3 is TGTGCCAGCAGCTTCGGGACAGACTCCCACGAGCAGTACTTC. Its protein is CASSFGTDSHEQYF.

This clonotype was observed many times. The chain is built from TRBV28 and TRBJ1-1; TRBD1 might be the D (6 bases). The CDR3 is made up of 11 amino acids. The germline V and J ends were trimmed by 5 bases and 9 bases, with 10 bases remaining between them. The germline gives CDR1 MDHEN, CDR2 SYDVKM. The CDR3 protein is CASSPGTQAFF. CDR3 in DNA: TGTGCCAGCAGTCCCGGGACACAAGCTTTCTTT. The full variable domain, with the rest looked up from reference TRBV28 and TRBJ1-1, is DVKVTQSSRYLVKRTGEKVFLECVQDMDHENMFWYRQDPGLGLRLIYFSYDVKMKEKGDIPEGYSVSREKKERFSLILESASTNQTSMYLCASSPGTQAFFGQGTRLTVV.

The genes are TRBV6-1 and TRBJ2-5; D perhaps matches TRBD2 (7 bases). V lost 5 bases, J lost 4 bases, and 14 bases lay in between. This CDR3 has 14 residues. Germline values: CDR1 MNHNS, CDR2 SASEGT. This CDR3 reads CASSTTGRGETQYF. The CDR3 region has the DNA TGTGCCAGCAGTACCACAGGGAGGGGAGAGACCCAGTACTTC.

This clonotype was detected only a few times. It may be a read error: a sequence one base away is much more abundant. The chain carries TRBV28 and TRBJ2-7; D gene uncertain. CDR1 is MDHEN and CDR2 is SYDVKM in the germline V gene. Trimming shortened V by 3 bases and J by 2 bases, and 11 bases separated the two germline ends. This CDR3 has 14 residues. The CDR3 nucleotides read TGTGCCAGCAGTTTCTGGGCAGCCCCCTACGAGCAGTACTTC. Amino acids: CASSFWAAPYEQYF.

The genes are TRBV7-6 and TRBJ2-5, with D maybe TRBD1 (5 bases). The V end lost 1 base, the J end lost 5 bases, and 14 bases lay between the germline ends. Looked up from germline, CDR1 is SGHVS and CDR2 is FNYEAQ. This CDR3 is built from 15 residues. The CDR3 protein is CASSLESRATETQYF. The CDR3 DNA follows: TGTGCCAGCAGCTTAGAGTCCAGGGCAACCGAGACCCAGTACTTC.

This clonotype was counted at least ten times. The rearrangement uses TRBV19 and TRBJ1-2, with D unclear. The ends were cut back, 5 bases at V and 5 bases at J, with 15 bases in the middle. Germline V CDR1 and CDR2: LNHDA, SQIVND (reference sequence). This CDR3 is 14 amino acids long. CDR3 nucleotides: TGTGCCAGTAGTCCCGGTAGGGCAGATTATGGCTACACCTTC. This gives the protein CASSPGRADYGYTF.

This clonotype showed up many times. This sequence joins TRBV12-3 or TRBV12-4 and TRBJ2-2; D is unresolved. CDR3 size: 13 residues. Trimming removed 7 bases at V and 5 bases at J, with 11 bases between. This chain's CDR3 is CASNLPRTGELFF. CDR3 nucleotide sequence: TGTGCCAGCAACCTACCGAGGACCGGGGAGCTGTTTTTT.

This clonotype was seen repeatedly, ten times or more. A much bigger clone sits one base away, suggesting this may be a read error. The chain's CDR3 is CASSRWTKYGYTF. In DNA, the CDR3 is TGTGCCAGCAGTCGATGGACAAAATATGGCTACACCTTC. V gene TRBV12-3 or TRBV12-4 combines with J gene TRBJ1-2, with D possibly TRBD1 on 5 matching bases. This CDR3 has 13 residues. Trimming pared 5 bases from V and 5 bases from J, leaving 12 bases between.

There are many counts of this clonotype. CDR3 nucleotide sequence: TGTGCCAGCAGTGAGGGTCGGGGCTATGGCTACACCTTC. Encoded protein: CASSEGRGYGYTF. The J gene is TRBJ1-2, the V gene TRBV28, with D hard to call. Germline lookup yields CDR1 MDHEN and CDR2 SYDVKM. The V and J ends lost 5 bases and 4 bases respectively, with 11 bases between them. This CDR3 comprises 13 residues.

V and J are TRBV6-1 and TRBJ2-2; 9 bases agree with TRBD1. The CDR3 has 14 residues. Germline trimming cut 8 bases from V and 4 bases from J; bases unmatched to any gene: 5. Germline lookup yields CDR1 MNHNS and CDR2 SASEGT. The DNA for the CDR3 is TGTGCCAGCGCTACAGGGGGCGGCACCGGGGAGCTGTTTTTT. Translating it yields CASATGGGTGELFF.

This clonotype was seen many times. This chain links TRBV12-3 or TRBV12-4 with TRBJ1-1; 8 nucleotides line up with TRBD1. This CDR3 contains 15 residues. Trimming cost V 3 bases and J 1 base; bases outside gene matches: 4. The DNA of the CDR3 is TGTGCCAGCAGTTTGACAGGGGCCCCGAACACTGAAGCTTTCTTT. It yields the protein CASSLTGAPNTEAFF.

This chain links TRBV6-1 with TRBJ2-5, with D perhaps TRBD2 (6 bases). Germline V gene data show CDR1 as MNHNS and CDR2 as SASEGT. The V end lost 6 bases, the J end lost 5 bases, and 16 bases lay between the germline ends. The CDR3 is 14 amino acids. The CDR3 nucleotides read TGTGCCAGCAGCTTTGTCGGAGGGACGGAGACCCAGTACTTC. This translates into CASSFVGGTETQYF.

Comments on this clonotype: A read error may explain this, as a much larger clone is one base away. The CDR3 bases are TGTGCCAGCAGCCGTCGTGAAGCAGCGCGGACCTACGAGCAGTACTTC. It yields the protein CASSRREAARTYEQYF. The V and J genes are TRBV11-1 and TRBJ2-7; D gene ambiguous. Germline-derived CDR1 and CDR2 are SGHAT and FQDESV (reference sequence). The CDR3 loop spans 16 amino acids. V was shortened by 5 bases and J by 2 bases, with 19 bases between the two germline ends.

Only a few counts were recorded for this clonotype. V gene TRBV6-1 combines with J gene TRBJ1-6; D possibly corresponds to TRBD1 (5 bases). The ends were cut back, 6 bases at V and 5 bases at J, with 11 bases in the middle. Germline V gives CDR1 MNHNS, CDR2 SASEGT. This CDR3 comprises 14 residues. This chain's CDR3 is CASRFDRDNSPLHF. As DNA, the CDR3 is TGTGCCAGCAGATTTGACAGAGATAATTCACCCCTCCACTTT.

This clonotype was seen many times. The genes are TRBV19 and TRBJ1-1; no firm D call. The length of the CDR3 is 14 residues. Looked up from germline, CDR1 is LNHDA and CDR2 is SQIVND (reference sequence). The germline V and J ends were trimmed by 6 bases and 9 bases, with 20 bases remaining between them. The chain's CDR3 is CASRIVEATPQAFF. The CDR3 nucleotides are TGTGCCAGTAGGATTGTGGAGGCGACACCCCAAGCTTTCTTT.

This clonotype was seen ten or more times. This sequence joins TRBV4-2 and TRBJ1-5, with a tentative D call TRBD1 (6 bases). CDR3 length: 14 amino acids. From germline, CDR1 is LGHNA and CDR2 YNFKEQ. V lost 0 bases and J lost 11, with 14 bases in between. Here the CDR3 reads CASSQDVRGAAQHF. The DNA for the CDR3 is TGTGCCAGCAGCCAAGATGTGAGGGGGGCGGCCCAGCATTTT.

This clonotype appeared a few times. The genes are TRBV5-1 and TRBJ2-2, with D possibly matching TRBD2 (5 bases). This CDR3 is 15 amino acids long. Germline loops: CDR1 SGHRS, CDR2 YFSETQ. V dropped 5 bases and J dropped 5 bases, with 16 bases sitting between them. The CDR3 DNA reads as TGCGCCAGCAGGCGCGTGGGGAGAGATACCGGGGAGCTGTTTTTT. This sequence encodes CASRRVGRDTGELFF. The variable domain in full, with the rest retrieved from reference TRBV5-1 and TRBJ2-2, is KAGVTQTPRYLIKTRGQQVTLSCSPISGHRSVSWYQQTPGQGLQFLFEYFSETQRNKGNFPGRFSGRQFSNSRSEMNVSTLELGDSALYLCASRRVGRDTGELFFGEGSRLTVL.

At least ten counts were recorded for this clonotype. This chain connects TRBV28 to TRBJ1-5; TRBD1 might be the D (5 bases). The CDR3 length is 14 residues. CDR1 is MDHEN, CDR2 SYDVKM, per germline. The V gene lost 2 bases and the J gene lost 5 bases, with 10 bases spanning the gap. CDR3 DNA: TGTGCCAGCAGTTTAAGCGGGGGGTATCAGCCCCAGCATTTT. It yields the protein CASSLSGGYQPQHF.

This clonotype was detected ten times or more. The gene calls are TRBV12-3 or TRBV12-4 and TRBJ2-5; 10 bases match TRBD1. The CDR3 has 15 residues. After removal of 0 bases from V and 5 bases from J, the junction contained 3 bases not matched to a gene. The CDR3 nucleotides read TGTGCCAGCAGTTTAGCGACAGGGGGCGCGGAGACCCAGTACTTC. Residues: CASSLATGGAETQYF.